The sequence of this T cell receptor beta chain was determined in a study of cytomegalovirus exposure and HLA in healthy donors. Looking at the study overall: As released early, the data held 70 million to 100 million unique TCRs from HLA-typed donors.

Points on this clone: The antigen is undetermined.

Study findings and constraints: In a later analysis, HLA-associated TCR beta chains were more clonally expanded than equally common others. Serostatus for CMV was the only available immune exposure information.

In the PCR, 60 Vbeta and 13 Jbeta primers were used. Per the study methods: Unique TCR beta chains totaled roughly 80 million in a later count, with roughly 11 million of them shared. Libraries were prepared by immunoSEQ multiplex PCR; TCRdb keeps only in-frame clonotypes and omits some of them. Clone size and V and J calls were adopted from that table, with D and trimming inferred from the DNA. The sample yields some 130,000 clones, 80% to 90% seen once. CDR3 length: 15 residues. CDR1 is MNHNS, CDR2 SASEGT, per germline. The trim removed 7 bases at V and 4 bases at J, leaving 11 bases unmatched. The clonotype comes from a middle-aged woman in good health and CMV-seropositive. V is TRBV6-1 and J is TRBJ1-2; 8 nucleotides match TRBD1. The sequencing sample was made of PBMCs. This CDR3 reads CASTGPGQGGYGYTF. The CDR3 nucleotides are TGTGCCAGCACTGGCCCCGGACAGGGCGGCTATGGCTACACCTTC.